This T cell receptor beta chain was retrieved from a study of blood T cell repertoires in COVID-19. CDR1 is SSHAT and CDR2 is FNYEAQ in the germline V gene (reference sequence). The CDR3 spans 14 residues. J was trimmed by 9 bases and V by 5 bases; bases with no gene match: 5. Generated by immunoSEQ multiplex PCR, the TCRdb table keeps only in-frame clones and is missing some. The repertoire holds around 300,000 clones, around nine tenths seen once, with approximately 2.6% in the top ten. V usage is TRBV7-7 and J usage is TRBJ2-1, with 12 bases that match TRBD2. The specimen was PBMCs or T cells enriched from blood (not recorded which). The origin of this receptor is a woman aged 18-30 years who had recovered from COVID-19. CDR3 bases: TGTGCCAGCAGCCAACTAGCGGGGGGAAGTGAGCAGTTCTTC. Protein: CASSQLAGGSEQFF.